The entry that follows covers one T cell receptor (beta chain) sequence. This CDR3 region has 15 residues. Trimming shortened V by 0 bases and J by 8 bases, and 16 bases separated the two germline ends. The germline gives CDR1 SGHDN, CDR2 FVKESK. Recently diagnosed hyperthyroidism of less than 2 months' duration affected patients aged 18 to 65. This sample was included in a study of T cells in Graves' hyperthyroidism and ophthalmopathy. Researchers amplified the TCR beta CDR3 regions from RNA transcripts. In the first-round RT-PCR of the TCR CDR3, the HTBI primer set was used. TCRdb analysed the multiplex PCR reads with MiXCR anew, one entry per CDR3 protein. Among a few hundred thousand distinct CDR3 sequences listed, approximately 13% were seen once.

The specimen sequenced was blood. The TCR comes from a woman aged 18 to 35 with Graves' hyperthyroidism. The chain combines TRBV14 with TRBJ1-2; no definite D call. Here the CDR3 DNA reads TGTGCCAGCAGCCAAGATCTCCCGGGTTTCGGAGGCTACACCTTC. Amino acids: CASSQDLPGFGGYTF.